A single T cell receptor beta chain is shown here with its context. These data belong to a study of technical replicates of blood from a few donors. TCRdb's table, derived via immunoSEQ multiplex PCR, lists solely in-frame clones and lacks some. The sample holds more than 80,000 clones, 95% to 97% seen once. The V end was cut by 2 bases, the J end by 7 bases, with 8 bases between. The germline V gene has CDR1 LGHNA and CDR2 YSLEER. The CDR3 consists of 13 residues. The genes are TRBV4-3 and TRBJ2-2, with a possible D match to TRBD2 (5 bases). Specimen: T cells isolated from PBMCs. The source is a human donor in good health. CDR3 in amino acids: CASSQLEGGELFF. In DNA form, the CDR3 reads TGCGCCAGCAGCCAACTTGAGGGCGGGGAGCTGTTTTTT.